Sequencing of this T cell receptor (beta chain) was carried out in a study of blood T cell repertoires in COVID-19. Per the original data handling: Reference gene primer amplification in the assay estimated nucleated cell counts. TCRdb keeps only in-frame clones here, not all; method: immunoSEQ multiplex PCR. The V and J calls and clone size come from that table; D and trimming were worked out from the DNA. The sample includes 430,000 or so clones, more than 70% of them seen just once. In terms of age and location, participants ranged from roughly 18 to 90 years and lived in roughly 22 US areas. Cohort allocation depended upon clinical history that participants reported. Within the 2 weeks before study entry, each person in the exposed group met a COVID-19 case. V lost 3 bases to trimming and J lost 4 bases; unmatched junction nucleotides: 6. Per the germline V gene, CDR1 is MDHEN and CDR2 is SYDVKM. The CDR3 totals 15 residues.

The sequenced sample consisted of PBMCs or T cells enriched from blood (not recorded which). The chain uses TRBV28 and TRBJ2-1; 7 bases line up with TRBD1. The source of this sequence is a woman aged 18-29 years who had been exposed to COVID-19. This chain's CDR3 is CASSFPGTAYNEQFF. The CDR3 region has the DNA TGTGCCAGCAGTTTTCCCGGGACAGCGTACAATGAGCAGTTCTTC.